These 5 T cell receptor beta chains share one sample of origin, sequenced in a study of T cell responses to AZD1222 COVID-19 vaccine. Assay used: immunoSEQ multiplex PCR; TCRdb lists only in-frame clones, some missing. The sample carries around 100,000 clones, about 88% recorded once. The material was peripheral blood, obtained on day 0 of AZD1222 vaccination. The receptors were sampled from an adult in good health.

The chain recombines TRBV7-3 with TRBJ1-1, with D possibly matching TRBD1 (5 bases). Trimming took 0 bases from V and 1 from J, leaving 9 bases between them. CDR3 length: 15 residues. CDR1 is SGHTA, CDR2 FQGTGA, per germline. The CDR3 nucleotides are TGTGCCAGCAGCTTAACTAGGGACCCGAACACTGAAGCTTTCTTT. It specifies CASSLTRDPNTEAFF.

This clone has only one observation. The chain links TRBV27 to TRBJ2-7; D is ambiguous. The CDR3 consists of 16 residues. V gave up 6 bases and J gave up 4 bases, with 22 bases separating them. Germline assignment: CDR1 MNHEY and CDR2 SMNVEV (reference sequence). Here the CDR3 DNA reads TGTGCCAGCAGCCCGCTGTGGGCCCCAACCGAATACGAGCAGTACTTC. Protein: CASSPLWAPTEYEQYF.

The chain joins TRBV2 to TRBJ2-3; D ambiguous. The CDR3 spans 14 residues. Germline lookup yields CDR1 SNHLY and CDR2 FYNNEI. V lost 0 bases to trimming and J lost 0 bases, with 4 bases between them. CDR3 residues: CASSEAGSTDTQYF. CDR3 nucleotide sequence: TGTGCCAGCAGTGAAGCTGGGAGCACAGATACGCAGTATTTT.

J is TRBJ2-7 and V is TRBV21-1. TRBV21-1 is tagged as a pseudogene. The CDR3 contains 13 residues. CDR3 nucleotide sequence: TGTGCCAGCAGCGTGGATCATGGCTACGAGCAGTACTTC. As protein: CASSVDHGYEQYF.

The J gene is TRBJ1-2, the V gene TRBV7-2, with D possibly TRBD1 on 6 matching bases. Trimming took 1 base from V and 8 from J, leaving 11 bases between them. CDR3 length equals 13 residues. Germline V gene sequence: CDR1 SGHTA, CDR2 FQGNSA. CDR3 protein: CASSLVGGRGYTF. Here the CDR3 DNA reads TGTGCCAGCAGCTTAGTAGGGGGTCGCGGCTACACCTTC.